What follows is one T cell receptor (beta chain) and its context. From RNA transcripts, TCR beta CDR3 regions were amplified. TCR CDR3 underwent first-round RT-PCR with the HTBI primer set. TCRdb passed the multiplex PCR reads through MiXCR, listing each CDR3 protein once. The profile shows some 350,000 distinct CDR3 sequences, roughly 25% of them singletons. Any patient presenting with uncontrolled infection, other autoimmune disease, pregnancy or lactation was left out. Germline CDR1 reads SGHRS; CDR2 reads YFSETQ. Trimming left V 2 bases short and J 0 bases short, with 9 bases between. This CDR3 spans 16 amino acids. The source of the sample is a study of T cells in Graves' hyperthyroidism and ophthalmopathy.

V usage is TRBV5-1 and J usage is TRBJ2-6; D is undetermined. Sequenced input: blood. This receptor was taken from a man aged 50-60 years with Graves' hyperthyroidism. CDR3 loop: CASSLSEHSGANVLTF. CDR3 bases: TGCGCCAGCAGCTTATCAGAACACTCTGGGGCCAACGTCCTGACTTTC.